A single sample gave rise to the 28 T cell receptor beta chains below, sequenced in a study of technical replicates of blood from a few donors (dated by TCRdb to about 2017). Library generation was performed with the immunoSEQ multiplex PCR assay. Entries here come from immuneACCESS through TCRdb and include only in-frame sequences with V and J called. Some clones fail to appear in such tables; in the studies checked, an unresolved V gene covers under half of the shortfall, and the cause of the remainder is unknown. The sample table lists 100,000 or so clones, over 95% of them with a count of one. The ten largest clonotypes hold approximately 0.21% of the sample. The sequenced material came from T cells isolated from PBMCs. All receptors come from a human donor in good health.

The gene calls are TRBV11-2 and TRBJ2-1, with unresolved D. The CDR3 covers 12 residues. Trimming cost V 4 bases and J 12 bases, with 13 bases left between them. In germline, CDR1 is SGHAT, CDR2 FQNNGV. The CDR3 protein is CASSSRVCRQFF. DNA for the CDR3: TGTGCCAGCAGCTCCCGGGTATGTAGGCAGTTCTTC.

The chain recombines TRBV5-4 with TRBJ2-1, with 9 nucleotides matching TRBD1. CDR1 is SGHNT and CDR2 is YYREEE in the germline V gene (reference sequence). The V segment lost 3 bases and the J segment 8 bases; nucleotides outside the gene matches: 12. This CDR3 has 16 residues. CDR3 coding DNA: TGTGCCAGCAGCTCGCTACAGGGGGCGCGGAGTTATGAGCAGTTCTTC. Translating it yields CASSSLQGARSYEQFF.

The genes are TRBV5-1 and TRBJ2-1, with TRBD1 identical over 9 bases. This CDR3 has 15 amino acids. Germline-derived CDR1 and CDR2 are SGHRS and YFSETQ. Unmatched junction bases numbered 3, after V lost 2 bases and J lost 3 bases. CDR3 sequence (DNA): TGCGCCAGCAGCTTTGGGACAGGGAACTACAATGAGCAGTTCTTC. The encoded protein is CASSFGTGNYNEQFF. Based on the CDR3 plus reference TRBV5-1 and TRBJ2-1, the full variable domain is KAGVTQTPRYLIKTRGQQVTLSCSPISGHRSVSWYQQTPGQGLQFLFEYFSETQRNKGNFPGRFSGRQFSNSRSEMNVSTLELGDSALYLCASSFGTGNYNEQFFGPGTRLTVL.

J is TRBJ1-4 and V is TRBV7-2, with D perhaps TRBD1 (5 bases). The germline V gene encodes CDR1 SGHTA and CDR2 FQGNSA. The CDR3 sequence is 16 residues long. Trimming took off 5 bases at V and 12 bases at J, with 25 bases between the two ends. The CDR3 protein is CASSLSGVAPGSELFF. CDR3 in DNA: TGTGCCAGCAGCCTCTCGGGGGTAGCCCCAGGCTCCGAACTGTTTTTT.

The chain employs TRBV28 and TRBJ2-5, with D unclear. Germline CDR1 is MDHEN and CDR2 is SYDVKM. This CDR3 is built from 13 residues. V dropped 6 bases and J dropped 5 bases, with 13 bases sitting between them. The CDR3 loop is CASRNWPGETQYF. DNA of the CDR3: TGTGCCAGCAGAAATTGGCCCGGGGAGACCCAGTACTTC.

This chain links TRBV2 with TRBJ2-7; 12 positions match TRBD1. V shed 7 bases and J 6 bases; nucleotides not matched to a gene: 4. Germline V gene sequence: CDR1 SNHLY, CDR2 FYNNEI. The CDR3 sequence is 13 residues long. CDR3 sequence: CASIGTGGLEQYF. CDR3 nucleotide sequence: TGTGCCAGCATCGGGACAGGGGGCCTCGAGCAGTACTTC.

This clone was observed a few times. V usage is TRBV7-3 and J usage is TRBJ1-1; 8 positions match TRBD1. The ends lost 0 bases at V and 4 bases at J; junction bases unmatched: 7. Per germline, CDR1 SGHTA and CDR2 FQGTGA. CDR3 size: 16 residues. The CDR3 here is CASSLTWGDRGTEAFF. Here the CDR3 DNA reads TGTGCCAGCAGCTTAACATGGGGAGACAGGGGCACTGAAGCTTTCTTT.

CDR3 DNA: TGCGCCAGCAGTGACCCGAGGACTAGCGGGAGGGCCGGGGAGCTGTTTTTT. Translated, it gives CASSDPRTSGRAGELFF. The V gene is TRBV10-1, the J gene TRBJ2-2, with 15 bases matching TRBD2. Looked up from germline, CDR1 is WNHNN and CDR2 is SYGVQD (reference sequence). The CDR3 consists of 17 residues. After removal of 3 bases from V and 6 bases from J, the junction contained 5 bases not matched to a gene.

The chain uses TRBV5-1 and TRBJ1-1, with 7 bases identical to TRBD1. The germline V gene encodes CDR1 SGHRS and CDR2 YFSETQ. The J segment lost 7 bases and the V segment lost 1 base, leaving 4 bases of the junction unmatched. CDR3 length equals 13 residues. CDR3 in DNA: TGCGCCAGCAGCTTGCCCGGGACAGATGAAGCTTTCTTT. Its protein is CASSLPGTDEAFF.

V gene TRBV4-1 combines with J gene TRBJ1-6; D is ambiguous. The germline V gene encodes CDR1 MGHRA and CDR2 YSYEKL. The CDR3 sequence is 13 residues long. V lost 3 bases to trimming and J lost 7 bases, with 7 bases between them. The DNA of the CDR3 is TGCGCCAGCAGCCACACGGAGAATTCACCCCTCCACTTT. It translates to CASSHTENSPLHF.

J is TRBJ1-1 and V is TRBV7-6; no clear D gene. The CDR3 extends over 14 amino acids. Germline V gives CDR1 SGHVS, CDR2 FNYEAQ. Deletions cut 2 bases from V and 4 bases from J, with 11 bases between. In DNA form, the CDR3 reads TGTGCCAGCAGCTTACAAGGGCGGGTCACTGAAGCTTTCTTT. Translated, it gives CASSLQGRVTEAFF.

This chain joins TRBV13 and TRBJ2-3; D remains unclear. V lost 1 base and J 3 bases, leaving 5 bases between the germline ends. The CDR3 extends over 13 amino acids. Germline loops: CDR1 PRHDT, CDR2 FYEKMQ (reference sequence). CDR3 bases: TGTGCCAGCAGCTTAGCTCTTACAGATACGCAGTATTTT. This sequence encodes CASSLALTDTQYF.

The chain employs TRBV19 and TRBJ1-2; no firm D call. Germline V gene sequence: CDR1 LNHDA, CDR2 SQIVND (reference sequence). V was trimmed by 3 bases and J by 4 bases, leaving 21 bases between them. CDR3 length: 17 amino acids. The CDR3 region has the DNA TGTGCCAGTAGTATTAGGACCGGGCCGACGAGGGTCTATGGCTACACCTTC. Translating gives CASSIRTGPTRVYGYTF.

The chain employs TRBV7-2 and TRBJ2-1, with D possibly being TRBD2 (6 bases). The CDR3 is 15 amino acids. Per the germline V gene, CDR1 is SGHTA and CDR2 is FQGNSA. Trimming pared 5 bases from V and 3 bases from J, leaving 14 bases between. The CDR3 reads CASSGPRGYYNEQFF. DNA of the CDR3: TGTGCCAGCAGCGGTCCCCGGGGGTACTACAATGAGCAGTTCTTC.

With regard to this clone: The junction does not match germline at one end; this may be a read error. This chain connects TRBV7-7 to TRBJ1-6; D remains unclear. This CDR3 spans 16 amino acids. In germline, CDR1 is SSHAT, CDR2 FNYEAQ (reference sequence). In DNA form, the CDR3 reads TGTGCTAGCAGCTTATCCCCTGACACGGGGAATTCACCCCTCCACTTT. As protein: CASSLSPDTGNSPLHF. Based on the CDR3 plus reference TRBV7-7 and TRBJ1-6, the full variable domain is GAGVSQSPRYKVTKRGQDVTLRCDPISSHATLYWYQQALGQGPEFLTYFNYEAQPDKSGLPSDRFSAERPEGSISTLTIQRTEQRDSAMYRCASSLSPDTGNSPLHFGNGTRLTVT.

This clone occurred once. V usage is TRBV30 and J usage is TRBJ1-2; possibly TRBD1 for D (6 bases). V shed 2 bases and J shed 8 bases, with 15 bases lying between them. This CDR3 comprises 13 residues. Germline loops: CDR1 GTSNPN, CDR2 SVGIG (reference sequence). CDR3 amino acids: CAWSKVGAWGYTF. DNA for the CDR3: TGTGCCTGGAGTAAGGTGGGGGCGTGGGGCTACACCTTC.

The rearrangement links TRBV7-8 to TRBJ1-4; D unclear. The CDR3 runs 14 residues. Per the germline V gene, CDR1 is SGHVS and CDR2 is FQNEAQ. Trimming pared 9 bases from V and 6 bases from J, leaving 17 bases between. The CDR3 is CASRRVSGDEKLFF. For the CDR3, the DNA is TGTGCCAGTCGGAGGGTTTCCGGGGATGAAAAACTGTTTTTT.

Notes on this clone: This same CDR3 is encoded by further DNA sequences in the sample. This chain links TRBV28 with TRBJ1-5; 10 nucleotides align to TRBD1. V was clipped by 3 bases and J by 4 bases; unmatched bases: 0. The length of the CDR3 is 14 residues. Germline lookup yields CDR1 MDHEN and CDR2 SYDVKM. The CDR3 loop reads CASSLGQGNQPQHF. The CDR3 nucleotides are TGTGCCAGCAGTTTGGGACAGGGGAATCAGCCCCAGCATTTT.

This rearrangement joins TRBV18 to TRBJ2-7; TRBD2 is a possible D gene (5 bases). Per germline, CDR1 KGHSH and CDR2 LQKENI. V lost 1 base, J lost 3 bases, and 10 bases lay in between. The CDR3 covers 14 residues. CDR3 amino acids: CASSPRSRDYEQYF. The CDR3 bases are TGTGCCAGCTCACCACGGTCCCGGGACTACGAGCAGTACTTC.

This sequence joins TRBV27 and TRBJ1-1; 10 nucleotides line up with TRBD1. Losses at the gene ends were 8 bases for V and 7 bases for J; bases not matched to a gene: 10. Germline V lookup: CDR1 MNHEY, CDR2 SMNVEV (reference sequence). This CDR3 has 14 residues. The CDR3 here is CASCETGGVGEAFF. CDR3 DNA sequence: TGTGCCAGCTGCGAGACAGGGGGCGTAGGTGAAGCTTTCTTT.

The gene calls are TRBV7-6 and TRBJ2-1, with 11 bases matching TRBD2. Germline CDR1 SGHVS, CDR2 FNYEAQ. V lost 1 base, J lost 3 bases, and 2 bases stayed unmatched. There are 16 residues in the CDR3. CDR3 in DNA: TGTGCCAGCAGCTTAGAACTAGCGGGAGTCTACAATGAGCAGTTCTTC. It codes for CASSLELAGVYNEQFF.

This chain links TRBV11-2 with TRBJ1-5, with D unresolved. Germline V lookup: CDR1 SGHAT, CDR2 FQNNGV. The CDR3 consists of 16 residues. The germline V and J ends were trimmed by 6 bases and 1 base, with 16 bases remaining between them. CDR3 protein: CASSYGGSGSNQPQHF. For the CDR3, the DNA is TGTGCCAGCAGTTATGGAGGGTCCGGGAGCAATCAGCCCCAGCATTTT.

This rearrangement joins TRBV11-3 to TRBJ2-1, with a possible D match to TRBD2 (5 bases). This CDR3 is built from 14 residues. With 2 bases removed from V and 9 bases from J, the gap between germline ends came to 14 bases. From germline, CDR1 is SGHNT and CDR2 YENEEA. The DNA of the CDR3 is TGTGCCAGCAGCTTACAACTAGTTAAACGTGAGCAGTTCTTC. It specifies CASSLQLVKREQFF.

This chain connects TRBV7-6 to TRBJ2-3; TRBD2 is a possible D gene (6 bases). This CDR3 spans 13 amino acids. Germline CDR1 SGHVS, CDR2 FNYEAQ. V lost 1 base and J 4 bases, leaving 6 bases between the germline ends. The CDR3 here is CASSLGGADTQYF. The CDR3 coding sequence is TGTGCCAGCAGCTTAGGGGGGGCAGATACGCAGTATTTT.

The gene calls are TRBV9 and TRBJ2-1, with a possible D match to TRBD2 (5 bases). CDR3 length equals 16 residues. Germline V gene sequence: CDR1 SGDLS, CDR2 YYNGEE. The V and J ends lost 0 bases and 2 bases respectively, with 12 bases between them. The CDR3 nucleotides read TGTGCCAGCAGCGTAGGGGGTAGCGCAACCTACAATGAGCAGTTCTTC. Its translation: CASSVGGSATYNEQFF.

This chain joins TRBV28 and TRBJ2-5; TRBD1 is a possible D gene (6 bases). The germline V gene has CDR1 MDHEN and CDR2 SYDVKM. There are 15 residues in the CDR3. The ends were cut back, 4 bases at V and 2 bases at J, with 14 bases in the middle. The CDR3 DNA reads as TGTGCCAGCAGTTCCCCACAGGGTTTGCAAGAGACCCAGTACTTC. This encodes CASSSPQGLQETQYF.

The chain is built from TRBV9 and TRBJ2-3; 12 bases are a match to TRBD2. Trimming removed 3 bases from V and 2 bases from J; junction bases left unmatched: 4. The CDR3 runs to 16 residues. Germline V gene lookup returns CDR1 SGDLS and CDR2 YYNGEE. The CDR3 region is CASSGTSGTHTDTQYF. The CDR3 DNA sequence: TGTGCCAGCAGCGGGACTAGCGGGACTCACACAGATACGCAGTATTTT.

The chain couples TRBV30 to TRBJ2-5; D ambiguous. The V end lost 3 bases, the J end lost 0 bases, and 5 bases lay between the germline ends. CDR1 and CDR2 from the germline V gene are GTSNPN and SVGIG (reference sequence). This CDR3 spans 12 amino acids. CDR3 loop: CAWSRNQETQYF. DNA of the CDR3: TGTGCCTGGAGCCGTAACCAAGAGACCCAGTACTTC.